A single T cell receptor beta chain is shown here with its context. A second 7 to 11 cycle PCR used barcoded and J-beta primers. TCRdb re-called the 5' RACE reads with MiXCR, one entry per CDR3 protein. Of about 620,000 distinct CDR3 sequences listed, roughly half are singletons. The data were taken from a study of blood T cells in healthy people across ages. Trimming removed 3 bases at V and 6 bases at J, with 17 bases between. Germline-derived CDR1 and CDR2 are LGHDT and YNNKEL (reference sequence). CDR3 length equals 15 residues. The sample was blood. This clonotype originated in an elderly woman in good health. The rearrangement joins TRBV3-1 to TRBJ1-1; D may be TRBD1 (5 bases). In nucleotides, the CDR3 is TGTGCCAGCAGCCAGGGGCTCTTGTCCCCATCTGAAGCTTTCTTT. Residues: CASSQGLLSPSEAFF. Looking up the rest from reference TRBV3-1 and TRBJ1-1 gives the full variable domain: DTAVSQTPKYLVTQMGNDKSIKCEQNLGHDTMYWYKQDSKKFLKIMFSYNNKELIINETVPNRFSPKSPDKAHLNLHINSLELGDSAVYFCASSQGLLSPSEAFFGQGTRLTVV.